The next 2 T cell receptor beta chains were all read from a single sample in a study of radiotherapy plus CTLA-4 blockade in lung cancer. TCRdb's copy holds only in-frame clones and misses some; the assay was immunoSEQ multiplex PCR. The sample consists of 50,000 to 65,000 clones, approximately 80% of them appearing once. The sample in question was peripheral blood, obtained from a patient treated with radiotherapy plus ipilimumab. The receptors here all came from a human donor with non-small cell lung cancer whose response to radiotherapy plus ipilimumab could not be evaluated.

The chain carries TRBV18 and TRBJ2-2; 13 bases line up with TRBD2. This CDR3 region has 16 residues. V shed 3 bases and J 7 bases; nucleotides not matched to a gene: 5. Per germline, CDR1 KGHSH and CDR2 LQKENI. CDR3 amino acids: CASSPGLAGLGGELFF. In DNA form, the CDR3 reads TGTGCCAGCTCACCGGGACTAGCGGGGCTTGGCGGGGAGCTGTTTTTT. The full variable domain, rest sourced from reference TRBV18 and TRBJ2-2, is NAGVMQNPRHLVRRRGQEARLRCSPMKGHSHVYWYRQLPEEGLKFMVYLQKENIIDESGMPKERFSAEFPKEGPSILRIQQVVRGDSAAYFCASSPGLAGLGGELFFGEGSRLTVL.

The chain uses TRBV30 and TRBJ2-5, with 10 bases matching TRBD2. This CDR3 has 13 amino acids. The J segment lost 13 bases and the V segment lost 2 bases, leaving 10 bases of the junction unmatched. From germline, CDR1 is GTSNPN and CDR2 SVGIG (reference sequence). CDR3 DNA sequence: TGTGCCTGGAGTTTCGCCCCTAGCGGGAGTCGGTACTTC. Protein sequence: CAWSFAPSGSRYF.